The 15 T cell receptor beta chains in this list originate from one sample, sequenced in a study of naive and memory T cell subsets. Study-level findings and limits: Possibly reflecting memory cells re-expressing CD45RA, a few larger clonotypes occurred in naive repertoires, especially CD8.

These receptors have no identified antigens. An equimolar mix of two oligonucleotides served as the beta constant-region primer for TRBC1 and TRBC2. The ligated cDNA underwent four PCR rounds using SP2 and nested alpha and beta constant-region primers. TCRdb redid the calling of the UMI-ligation and nested PCR reads with MiXCR, one entry per CDR3 protein. The profile shows about 150,000 distinct CDR3 sequences, over 20% of them singletons. The specimen was naive CD4+ T cells from blood. Source of these receptors: a human donor in good health.

A word on this clonotype: A much larger clone lies one base from this, so it may be a read error. This chain uses TRBV19 with TRBJ2-1, with D unclear. Germline V lookup: CDR1 LNHDA, CDR2 SQIVND (reference sequence). The CDR3 contains 12 residues. The CDR3 loop is CASSRVYIEQFF. CDR3 in DNA: TGTGCCAGTAGTCGTGTCTACATTGAGCAGTTCTTC.

The CDR3 DNA follows: TGTGCCGTCCGGGGCCCACCGGGCTCTGGGGCCAACGTCCTGACTTTC. This gives the protein CAVRGPPGSGANVLTF. This sequence joins TRBV6-5 and TRBJ2-6; either TRBD1 or TRBD2 may supply D (5 bases each). Germline CDR1 and CDR2: MNHEY and SVGAGI. V was pared by 11 bases and J by 0 bases, with 17 bases between. The CDR3 sequence is 16 residues long.

The gene calls are TRBV4-3 and TRBJ2-1; 8 bases match TRBD1. The germline V gene encodes CDR1 LGHNA and CDR2 YSLEER. Trimming removed 0 bases from V and 11 bases from J; junction bases left unmatched: 9. CDR3 length: 15 amino acids. Here the CDR3 DNA reads TGCGCCAGCAGCCAAGATTTCGGACAGGGAATAAAGCAGTTCTTC. Encoded protein: CASSQDFGQGIKQFF.

The chain links TRBV9 to TRBJ2-1; 8 bases fit TRBD1. The ends lost 3 bases at V and 7 bases at J; junction bases unmatched: 9. The CDR3 spans 15 residues. Germline assignment: CDR1 SGDLS and CDR2 YYNGEE. The CDR3 DNA sequence: TGTGCCAGCAGCGACCGGGACAGGAAGAGGAATGAGCAGTTCTTC. It yields the protein CASSDRDRKRNEQFF.

This chain uses TRBV15 with TRBJ2-3; 11 positions agree with TRBD2. The V and J ends lost 2 bases and 7 bases, in that order; junction bases with no gene match: 8. Germline V gene lookup returns CDR1 LNHNV and CDR2 YYDKDF (reference sequence). The CDR3 has 16 residues. CDR3 amino acids: CATSRPTSGSMYTQYF. In nucleotides, the CDR3 is TGTGCCACCAGCAGACCCACTAGCGGGAGTATGTATACGCAGTATTTT.

At least ten counts were recorded for this clonotype. The chain combines TRBV7-2 with TRBJ2-3; no reliable D call. Germline assignment: CDR1 SGHTA and CDR2 FQGNSA. The CDR3 has 12 residues. V was cut by 5 bases and J by 2 bases, with 5 bases left in between. The CDR3 loop is CASSQYTDTQYF. The CDR3, as DNA: TGTGCCAGCAGCCAGTACACAGATACGCAGTATTTT.

The rearrangement uses TRBV20-1 and TRBJ2-5; 9 bases fit TRBD1. Germline V gene lookup returns CDR1 DFQATT and CDR2 SNEGSKA (reference sequence). The V segment lost 0 bases and the J segment 5 bases; nucleotides outside the gene matches: 13. This CDR3 comprises 17 residues. The CDR3 protein is CSARDGSGNRGRETQYF. CDR3 nucleotide sequence: TGCAGTGCTAGAGATGGTTCTGGGAACAGGGGGCGGGAGACCCAGTACTTC.

CDR3 loop: CASRLATPSGANVLTF. The CDR3 coding sequence is TGTGCCAGCAGACTAGCGACACCCTCTGGGGCCAACGTCCTGACTTTC. This chain links TRBV6-5 with TRBJ2-6; 7 bases match TRBD2. Trimming cost V 6 bases and J 0 bases; bases outside gene matches: 5. The CDR3 runs 16 residues. Looked up from germline, CDR1 is MNHEY and CDR2 is SVGAGI.

In its sample, this clonotype was seen a few times. This rearrangement joins TRBV12-3 or TRBV12-4 to TRBJ2-3; possibly TRBD2 for D (6 bases). The V and J ends lost 7 bases and 4 bases respectively, with 15 bases between them. This CDR3 is built from 14 residues. The CDR3 loop reads CASTLLAMADTQYF. The DNA for the CDR3 is TGTGCCAGCACTCTACTAGCAATGGCAGATACGCAGTATTTT.

The chain recombines TRBV6-2 or TRBV6-3 with TRBJ2-1; D not certain. The CDR3 is made up of 13 amino acids. V shed 5 bases and J shed 8 bases, with 13 bases lying between them. The germline V gene encodes CDR1 MNHEY and CDR2 SVGEGT. As DNA, the CDR3 is TGTGCCAGCAGTGCCTCAGGTTCCCATGAGCAGTTCTTC. Encoded protein: CASSASGSHEQFF.

This clonotype came up many times. The V call is TRBV18, the J call TRBJ2-1; D unclear. The V end was cut by 6 bases, the J end by 6 bases, with 12 bases between. Germline V gene lookup returns CDR1 KGHSH and CDR2 LQKENI. The CDR3 is 13 amino acids. The CDR3 DNA reads TGTGCCAGCTCGGTCGCTTTGGTCAATGAGCAGTTCTTC. Protein sequence: CASSVALVNEQFF.

This clonotype was seen a few times. The chain combines TRBV20-1 with TRBJ1-1, with D maybe TRBD1 (5 bases). Looked up from germline, CDR1 is DFQATT and CDR2 is SNEGSKA (reference sequence). V gave up 1 base and J gave up 0 bases, with 12 bases separating them. The CDR3 loop spans 15 amino acids. As DNA, the CDR3 is TGCAGTGCTAGAGGTCAGGGTTCCATGAACACTGAAGCTTTCTTT. It translates to CSARGQGSMNTEAFF.

This clonotype has just a few counts. The chain links TRBV20-1 to TRBJ2-1; no definite D call. The CDR3 totals 14 residues. V was shortened by 3 bases and J by 5 bases, with 14 bases between the two germline ends. Germline assignment: CDR1 DFQATT and CDR2 SNEGSKA (reference sequence). CDR3 sequence (DNA): TGCAGTGCTAGCGAACGATTTTTCAACAATGAGCAGTTCTTC. It yields the protein CSASERFFNNEQFF.

The rearrangement joins TRBV2 to TRBJ2-5; 9 positions match TRBD2. Germline CDR1 reads SNHLY; CDR2 reads FYNNEI. This CDR3 has 14 amino acids. V gave up 1 base and J gave up 5 bases; unmatched junction bases: 2. CDR3 in amino acids: CASSEGGRGETQYF. CDR3 coding DNA: TGTGCCAGCAGTGAAGGCGGGAGGGGCGAGACCCAGTACTTC.

The chain uses TRBV7-9 and TRBJ2-1; 8 bases agree with TRBD2. This CDR3 has 14 residues. Germline V lookup: CDR1 SEHNR, CDR2 FQNEAQ (reference sequence). Trimming removed 5 bases from V and 3 bases from J; junction bases left unmatched: 3. The CDR3 sequence: CASSKRELYNEQFF. The CDR3 DNA is TGTGCCAGCAGCAAGCGGGAGCTCTACAATGAGCAGTTCTTC.